The clone carrying this T cell receptor beta chain was seen just once. The antigen remains unidentified. The method was immunoSEQ multiplex PCR; TCRdb's version includes in-frame clones alone and lacks a portion of them. The sample has 70,000 to 95,000 clones, approximately 82% seen once. The source of the sample is a study of lymphopenia after photon versus proton radiotherapy. The CDR3 runs 17 residues. Germline CDR1 SGHDN, CDR2 FVKESK. Trimming cost V 4 bases and J 3 bases, with 21 bases left between them. Study-wide points: Relative stability marked proton patients; photon patients lost diversity and naive cells. Only patients who died were analyzed for survival; proton advantage is unproven. After the lymphocyte nadir, photon-treated repertoires showed oligoclonal expansion, especially of CD8+ Temra cells.

The clonotype was recovered from a man between 60 and 70 years old with pancreatic cancer. This chain connects TRBV14 to TRBJ2-5, with D perhaps TRBD2 (6 bases). The input for sequencing was peripheral blood, taken from a patient treated with proton-based radiotherapy. CDR3 DNA: TGTGCCAGCAGCCTCTCGGGTATCCAGACTAGGGAAGAGACCCAGTACTTC. Protein product: CASSLSGIQTREETQYF.